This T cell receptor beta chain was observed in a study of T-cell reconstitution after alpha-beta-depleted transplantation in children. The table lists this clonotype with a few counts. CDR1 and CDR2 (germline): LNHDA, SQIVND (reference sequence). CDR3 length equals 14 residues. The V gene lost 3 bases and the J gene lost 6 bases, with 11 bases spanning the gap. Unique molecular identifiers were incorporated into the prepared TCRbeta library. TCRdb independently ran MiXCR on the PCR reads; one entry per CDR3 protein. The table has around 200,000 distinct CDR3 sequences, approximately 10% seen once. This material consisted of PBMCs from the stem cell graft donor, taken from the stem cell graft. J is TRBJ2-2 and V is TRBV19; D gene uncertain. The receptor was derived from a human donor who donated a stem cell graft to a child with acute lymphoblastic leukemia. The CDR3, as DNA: TGTGCCAGTAGTATCCTTCTAGTACCCGGGGAGCTGTTTTTT. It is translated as CASSILLVPGELFF.